The 13 T cell receptor beta chains below were found in one sample sequenced in a study of OX40 agonist ivuxolimab in advanced cancers. Libraries came from the immunoSEQ multiplex PCR assay. As stored in TCRdb, this immuneACCESS dataset retains in-frame rearrangements with V and J assigned. A fraction of the clones does not appear; measured against another copy, unresolved V genes explain less than half of the discrepancy, and the remainder lacks a known reason. The sample records 55,000 to 60,000 clones, over 90% of which are singletons. Around 18% of the sample goes to the ten largest clones. Specimen: CD4+ or CD8+ T cells sorted from blood, collected in a trial of the OX40 agonist ivuxolimab. The receptors derive from an adult with an advanced solid tumor such as melanoma, head and neck, liver or kidney cancer.

The chain couples TRBV11-2 to TRBJ2-7, with TRBD2 identical over 8 bases. Germline lookup yields CDR1 SGHAT and CDR2 FQNNGV. CDR3 length: 13 amino acids. Trimming took 6 bases from V and 2 from J; bases not matched to a gene: 3. The CDR3 DNA is TGTGCCAGCAGTCTAGCGGGCGCCTACGAGCAGTACTTC. Its translation is CASSLAGAYEQYF.

This chain uses TRBV13 with TRBJ2-3; 9 bases line up with TRBD2. The CDR3 length is 18 residues. With 4 bases clipped from V and 6 bases from J, the junction kept 17 bases outside the gene matches. Germline-derived CDR1 and CDR2 are PRHDT and FYEKMQ (reference sequence). Here the CDR3 reads CASSSEKAGGFASDTQYF. CDR3 in DNA: TGTGCCAGCAGCTCCGAGAAAGCGGGAGGTTTTGCGTCGGATACGCAGTATTTT.

The gene calls are TRBV28 and TRBJ1-3; D call uncertain. Germline V gives CDR1 MDHEN, CDR2 SYDVKM. The CDR3 has 14 residues. Trimming stripped 3 bases from V and 0 bases from J, with 6 bases between. The CDR3 coding sequence is TGTGCCAGCAGTTTCCTCCTCTCTGGAAACACCATATATTTT. Encoded protein: CASSFLLSGNTIYF. Together with reference TRBV28 and TRBJ1-3, the CDR3 gives the full variable domain: DVKVTQSSRYLVKRTGEKVFLECVQDMDHENMFWYRQDPGLGLRLIYFSYDVKMKEKGDIPEGYSVSREKKERFSLILESASTNQTSMYLCASSFLLSGNTIYFGEGSWLTVV.

This chain joins TRBV10-3 and TRBJ2-3; D remains ambiguous. Per germline, CDR1 ENHRY and CDR2 SYGVKD. Trimming took off 4 bases at V and 4 bases at J, with 15 bases between the two ends. This CDR3 is built from 15 residues. CDR3 sequence reads: CAISGPDSASDTQYF. CDR3 bases: TGTGCCATCAGTGGTCCAGACTCCGCCTCAGATACGCAGTATTTT.

The chain joins TRBV15 to TRBJ2-2; TRBD2 agrees at 11 bases. The CDR3 is 20 amino acids. Trimming cost V 4 bases and J 2 bases; bases outside gene matches: 15. Germline assignment: CDR1 LNHNV and CDR2 YYDKDF (reference sequence). The CDR3 DNA follows: TGTGCCACCAGCACAGGGGAGGTAGCGGGAGGGCCGTTTAACACCGGGGAGCTGTTTTTT. Protein sequence: CATSTGEVAGGPFNTGELFF.

The V and J genes are TRBV19 and TRBJ2-6; no definite D call. Germline CDR1 is LNHDA and CDR2 is SQIVND (reference sequence). Trimming took off 2 bases at V and 2 bases at J, with 10 bases between the two ends. The CDR3 extends over 16 amino acids. The chain's CDR3 is CASSIPAVTGANVLTF. CDR3 DNA: TGTGCCAGTAGTATACCGGCTGTGACTGGGGCCAACGTCCTGACTTTC.

V gene TRBV9 combines with J gene TRBJ2-3; 10 positions agree with TRBD2. The CDR3 is 18 residues long. V gave up 1 base and J gave up 3 bases; unmatched junction bases: 11. CDR1 is SGDLS and CDR2 is YYNGEE in the germline V gene. The CDR3 nucleotides are TGTGCCAGCAGCGTAAGGATGCTAGCGGGAGTTGGGACAGATACGCAGTATTTT. This codes for CASSVRMLAGVGTDTQYF.

The J gene is TRBJ1-4, the V gene TRBV7-9; 11 nucleotides align to TRBD1. The CDR3 sequence is 19 residues long. Per the germline V gene, CDR1 is SEHNR and CDR2 is FQNEAQ (reference sequence). V gave up 2 bases and J gave up 2 bases; unmatched junction bases: 10. CDR3 sequence: CASSLPAGQGVSTNEKLFF. CDR3 sequence (DNA): TGTGCCAGCAGCTTACCCGCGGGACAGGGGGTTTCGACTAATGAAAAACTGTTTTTT.

CDR3 in amino acids: CASSIGTGGSDTQYF. CDR3 in DNA: TGTGCCAGTAGTATCGGGACAGGGGGTTCAGATACGCAGTATTTT. The V and J genes are TRBV19 and TRBJ2-3, with TRBD1 matching 11 bases. Trimming removed 3 bases from V and 4 bases from J; junction bases left unmatched: 3. CDR3 length: 15 residues. The germline gives CDR1 LNHDA, CDR2 SQIVND (reference sequence). Filled out from reference TRBV19 and TRBJ2-3, the complete variable domain reads DGGITQSPKYLFRKEGQNVTLSCEQNLNHDAMYWYRQDPGQGLRLIYYSQIVNDFQKGDIAEGYSVSREKKESFPLTVTSAQKNPTAFYLCASSIGTGGSDTQYFGPGTRLTVL.

The chain has TRBV28 and TRBJ2-7, with 7 bases aligning to TRBD2. J was trimmed by 6 bases and V by 5 bases; bases with no gene match: 7. CDR3 size: 13 residues. CDR1 is MDHEN, CDR2 SYDVKM, per germline. Here the CDR3 DNA reads TGTGCCAGCAGTCTCCGGACTAGTTTCGAGCAGTACTTC. Encoded protein: CASSLRTSFEQYF.

The V gene is TRBV13, the J gene TRBJ2-1; D perhaps matches TRBD2 (7 bases). The CDR3 covers 15 residues. Trimming took 4 bases from V and 9 from J, leaving 19 bases between them. Germline V lookup: CDR1 PRHDT, CDR2 FYEKMQ (reference sequence). CDR3 amino acids: CASSSYGTRGGEQFF. The CDR3, as DNA: TGTGCCAGCAGCTCATATGGAACTAGGGGGGGTGAGCAGTTCTTC.

V gene TRBV5-7 combines with J gene TRBJ2-3; TRBD1 matches at 9 bases. TRBV5-7 is annotated as an ORF whose role is uncertain. V was clipped by 0 bases and J by 3 bases; unmatched bases: 2. The CDR3 consists of 15 residues. The CDR3 coding sequence is TGTGCCAGCAGCTTGGGGACAGGGGAAACAGATACGCAGTATTTT. It encodes CASSLGTGETDTQYF.

V is TRBV28 and J is TRBJ1-2; D remains ambiguous. The CDR3 extends over 15 amino acids. Trimming shortened V by 7 bases and J by 3 bases, and 18 bases separated the two germline ends. CDR1 MDHEN and CDR2 SYDVKM come from the germline V gene. CDR3 sequence (DNA): TGTGCCAGCAACCCCATGAGTGACTTTCACTATGGCTACACCTTC. Translated: CASNPMSDFHYGYTF.